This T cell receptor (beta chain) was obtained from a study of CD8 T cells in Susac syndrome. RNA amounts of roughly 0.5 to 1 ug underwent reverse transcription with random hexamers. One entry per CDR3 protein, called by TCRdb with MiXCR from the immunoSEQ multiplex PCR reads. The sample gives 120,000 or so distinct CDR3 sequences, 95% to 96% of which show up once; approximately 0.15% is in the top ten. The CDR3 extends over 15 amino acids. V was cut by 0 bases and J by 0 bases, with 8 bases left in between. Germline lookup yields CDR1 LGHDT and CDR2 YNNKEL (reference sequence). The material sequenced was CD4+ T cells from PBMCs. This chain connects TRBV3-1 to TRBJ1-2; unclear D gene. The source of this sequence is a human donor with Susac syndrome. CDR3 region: CASSQDRIPNYGYTF. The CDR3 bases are TGTGCCAGCAGCCAAGATAGAATCCCTAACTATGGCTACACCTTC. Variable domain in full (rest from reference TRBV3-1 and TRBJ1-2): DTAVSQTPKYLVTQMGNDKSIKCEQNLGHDTMYWYKQDSKKFLKIMFSYNNKELIINETVPNRFSPKSPDKAHLNLHINSLELGDSAVYFCASSQDRIPNYGYTFGSGTRLTVV.